A single sample gave rise to the 10 T cell receptor beta chains below, sequenced in a study of beta chain features in type 1 diabetes. Expressed TCRB transcripts were sequenced because the entire RNA isolate underwent reverse transcription. Generated by immunoSEQ multiplex PCR, the TCRdb table keeps only in-frame clones and is missing some. The table has some 270,000 clones, over 12% seen once. Sequencing was carried out using naive CD4+ T cells from blood. Receptor source: a woman aged 40 to 55 in good health.

This sequence joins TRBV5-1 and TRBJ2-3; D may be TRBD2 (6 bases). The V gene's germline CDR1 is SGHRS and CDR2 YFSETQ. The CDR3 has 15 amino acids. V was clipped by 0 bases and J by 4 bases, with 12 bases between them. CDR3 residues: CASSLALAGADTQYF. CDR3 nucleotides: TGCGCCAGCAGCTTGGCACTAGCCGGTGCAGATACGCAGTATTTT.

This sequence joins TRBV6-6 and TRBJ1-1; perhaps TRBD1 as D (5 bases). The V end was cut by 5 bases, the J end by 0 bases, with 13 bases between. Germline V CDR1 and CDR2: MNHNY, SVGAGI (reference sequence). This CDR3 region has 15 residues. The CDR3 nucleotides read TGTGCCAGCAGTCCAGGGCGTCCCATGAACACTGAAGCTTTCTTT. It translates to CASSPGRPMNTEAFF.

This chain connects TRBV7-2 to TRBJ2-3; 9 nucleotides agree with TRBD1. The CDR3 sequence is 16 residues long. The trim removed 3 bases at V and 4 bases at J, leaving 8 bases unmatched. Germline values: CDR1 SGHTA, CDR2 FQGNSA. The CDR3 protein is CASSLGRDRVPDTQYF. The CDR3 nucleotides read TGTGCCAGCAGCTTGGGCCGGGACAGGGTGCCAGATACGCAGTATTTT. Supplemented by reference TRBV7-2 and TRBJ2-3, the full variable domain reads GAGVSQSPSNKVTEKGKDVELRCDPISGHTALYWYRQSLGQGLEFLIYFQGNSAPDKSGLPSDRFSAERTGGSVSTLTIQRTQQEDSAVYLCASSLGRDRVPDTQYFGPGTRLTVL.

This clone was seen only a few times. V is TRBV7-9 and J is TRBJ1-1; TRBD1 agrees at 7 bases. V trimming: 7 bases; J trimming: 3 bases; junction bases outside the gene matches: 11. Germline V gene data show CDR1 as SEHNR and CDR2 as FQNEAQ (reference sequence). This CDR3 has 15 residues. The CDR3 here is CASTRDFTGDTEAFF. The CDR3 region has the DNA TGTGCCAGCACCCGTGATTTTACAGGGGACACTGAAGCTTTCTTT.

V usage is TRBV18 and J usage is TRBJ1-1; 7 positions agree with TRBD1. Germline assignment: CDR1 KGHSH and CDR2 LQKENI. The ends lost 3 bases at V and 8 bases at J; junction bases unmatched: 3. The CDR3 is 12 amino acids. The CDR3 DNA reads TGTGCCAGCTCACCGAACAGGGGAGAAGCTTTCTTT. Amino acid sequence: CASSPNRGEAFF.

V gene TRBV5-4 combines with J gene TRBJ1-6; 10 nucleotides align to TRBD1. V shed 4 bases and J 12 bases; nucleotides not matched to a gene: 13. The CDR3 extends over 16 amino acids. Germline lookup yields CDR1 SGHNT and CDR2 YYREEE (reference sequence). CDR3 sequence: CASSGNPGTGALPLHF. The CDR3 DNA is TGTGCCAGCAGCGGTAACCCCGGGACAGGGGCCCTACCCCTCCACTTT.

The V and J genes are TRBV5-1 and TRBJ1-2; no definite D call. The CDR3 is 13 amino acids. Germline V gene sequence: CDR1 SGHRS, CDR2 YFSETQ. Trimming took 0 bases from V and 6 from J, leaving 9 bases between them. CDR3 sequence reads: CASSLAGWDGYTF. CDR3 nucleotide sequence: TGCGCCAGCAGCTTGGCAGGTTGGGATGGCTACACCTTC.

This clone was counted between two and nine times. V usage is TRBV6-5 and J usage is TRBJ2-5; the match to TRBD2 covers 12 bases. The CDR3 has 14 amino acids. Germline assignment: CDR1 MNHEY and CDR2 SVGAGI. Losses at the gene ends were 6 bases for V and 5 bases for J; bases not matched to a gene: 4. The CDR3 here is CASSTSGGPETQYF. CDR3 nucleotide sequence: TGTGCCAGCAGCACTAGCGGGGGGCCGGAGACCCAGTACTTC.

This chain links TRBV11-2 with TRBJ1-4, with 9 bases matching TRBD1. This CDR3 region has 14 residues. CDR1 and CDR2 (germline): SGHAT, FQNNGV. V lost 6 bases and J lost 7; bases outside the gene matches: 6. The chain's CDR3 is CASSKDRGGEKLFF. CDR3 DNA sequence: TGTGCCAGCAGTAAGGACAGGGGCGGTGAAAAACTGTTTTTT.

In its sample, this clone was seen a few times. The chain links TRBV23-1 to TRBJ2-3, with a weak D call TRBD2 (6 bases). TRBV23-1 has ORF status, its function being uncertain. V dropped 3 bases and J dropped 4 bases, with 20 bases sitting between them. The CDR3 is 17 residues long. This CDR3 is CASSQGGLRGEADTQYF. For the CDR3, the DNA is TGCGCCAGCAGTCAGGGGGGACTCCGAGGGGAGGCAGATACGCAGTATTTT.